This T cell receptor beta chain was recorded in a study of blood T cells in healthy people across ages. Study-level information: About one barcoded beta molecule per two T cells was captured by template switching.

V dropped 4 bases and J dropped 0 bases, with 11 bases sitting between them. This CDR3 has 15 amino acids. Looked up from germline, CDR1 is MNHNS and CDR2 is SASEGT. The use of a sample-barcoded 5' primer and a J-beta primer mix characterized a second PCR of roughly 7 to 11 cycles. TCRdb itself ran the 5' RACE reads through MiXCR, one entry per CDR3 protein. The repertoire holds about 1.4 million distinct CDR3 sequences, with 59% as singletons. The chain joins TRBV6-1 to TRBJ2-3; no clear D. The sample comprised blood. The clonotype originates from a man aged 18 to 30 in good health. This CDR3 is CASSALSSSTDTQYF. DNA of the CDR3: TGTGCCAGCAGTGCCCTTTCGTCTAGCACAGATACGCAGTATTTT.